This T cell receptor (beta chain) emerged from a study of hypomethylating agent response in myelodysplastic syndrome (dated by TCRdb to the early 2020s). About the full investigation: The hypomethylating agents azacitidine (most of the 11) or decitabine (3 of 11) were used to treat the patients. Patients had a mean age of approximately 69 +/- 5.7 years, and a diploid cytogenetic profile was the most common. The cohort was composed of under ten male and a couple of female myelodysplastic syndrome patients. Response was defined as complete response or hematologic improvement, and patients meeting neither criterion were classed as non-responders. The most frequent mutation was TET2, found in about 45% of the 11 patients. Roughly 6 patients responded with complete response or hematologic improvement, and four or five patients were non-responders. The paper as a whole reports these results and caveats: Only ten or so patients were analyzed, so the cohort was small. After treatment with a hypomethylating agent, no significant changes in richness, rarefaction diversity or clonality were seen, whether all patients were considered together or each response group separately. The healthy control donors were not matched in age to the MDS patients, and this mismatch could have affected the comparison between MDS and healthy donors. Possible recognition of novel MDS antigens by the shared GLIPH2 clusters was not confirmed, and experimental validation of that possible recognition is needed. Novel clonotypes were found to emerge more often in responders, whereas more contracted clonotypes were observed in non-responders after treatment.

CDR1 SGHTA and CDR2 FQGNSA are derived from the germline V gene. V trim: 5 bases; J trim: 5 bases; unmatched bases: 13. The CDR3 sequence holds 16 residues, the cysteine and phenylalanine included. Only CDR3 DNA remains: 48 bases, in frame from the first base. Bulk bone marrow was analyzed, and T-cell subsets were not sorted. Immunosequencing of the TCR beta CDR3 regions was performed on bone marrow from 11 myelodysplastic syndrome patients before and after hypomethylating agent therapy. For longitudinal repertoire tracking, a baseline bone marrow plus two to three bone marrows at different post-treatment timepoints were contributed by each patient. Genomic DNA was isolated from whole bone marrow, and DNA quality was assessed with TapeStation, NanoDrop OneC and PicoGreen assays. A word on this clone: The antigen it binds to is not known. It has no much larger one-base neighbor in the sample; base qualities were not kept.

The library relied on the immunoSEQ multiplex PCR assay. Survey resolution was applied, with two replicates of approximately 200 ng each being run for a total of 400 ng of DNA per sample. Using multiplex PCR primers aimed at V and J genes, the hsTCRB kit picked up rearranged TCRB sequences in genomic DNA. To amplify the CDR3 region, the first PCR ran for around 30 cycles with the QIAGEN Multiplex PCR Kit. Sample barcodes and Illumina adapters were added to each replicate in an approximately 8-cycle second PCR. Pooled libraries were quantified with a QuantStudio 6 and the KAPA library quantification kit. Approximately 15 pM of pooled libraries went onto an Illumina MiSeq for sequencing, using single-end reads of 156 cycles plus an index read of 15 cycles. The study's own analysis went as follows. Of over 150,000 unique clonotypes, 1.5% to 2% were flagged by VDJdb annotation as previously reported viral-epitope-specific. Raw reads were processed by the immunoSEQ Data Assistant and immunoSEQ Analyzer into normalized, annotated TCRB repertoires. Clonotypes were analyzed with BioAnalyzer and version 0.6.5 of the immunarch R package. Before richness was estimated, every repertoire was downsampled to match the clone count of the smallest repertoire. Clonotypes were classified as expanded, contracted or novel by Fisher's exact tests, with novel defined as zero frequency before treatment. Significantly changed CDR3 beta sequences were clustered with GLIPH2 using simulation_depth=1000 and kmer_min_depth=3, and CDR3s shorter than five residues were excluded. TCRdb took this table from immuneACCESS and kept in-frame rearrangements with V and J called. Such tables lack part of the clones; where checked against another copy, unresolved V genes explain under half of the gap, and the rest is unexplained. That table supplies the V and J calls and clone size; D and trimming were determined from the DNA. The sample table shows 6,500 or so clones, and around 84% are seen once. The ten largest clones capture more than 15% of the sample.

Here the sequenced sample was bone marrow, taken before or after starting hypomethylating agent treatment for myelodysplastic syndrome (not recorded which). The clonotype originates from a human donor with myelodysplastic syndrome. The V and J segments used are TRBV7-2 and TRBJ2-5; TRBD1 fits 8 bases in the junction. CDR3 reads: CASSRGTGYAGETQYF. At the DNA level, the sequence is TGTGCCAGCAGCCGGGGGACAGGCTATGCGGGGGAGACCCAGTACTTC.